This note documents a single TCR beta chain sequence. Germline CDR1 SNHLY, CDR2 FYNNEI. The junction had 7 bases not matched to a gene; V was cut back by 7 bases and J by 9 bases. The CDR3 length is 15 residues. This entry comes from a study of blood T cell repertoires in COVID-19. Study in general: T cells, B-cell-depleted T cells, or PBMCs provided the cDNA or gDNA that served as material.

Authors' data handling: By means of reference gene primer amplification, nucleated cell counts were estimated. The table came from immunoSEQ multiplex PCR; TCRdb's copy has only in-frame clones and leaves some out. V and J calls and clone size are copied from that table; D and trimming were computed from the DNA. The sample has around 30,000 clones; around 90% are singletons. Input material: peripheral blood. The clonotype comes from a human donor in a cohort sampled during active COVID-19. The donor label of this sample is uncertain. J is TRBJ1-6 and V is TRBV2, with TRBD1 matching 12 bases. This chain's CDR3 is CASMVGQGAGSPLHF. Written as DNA, the CDR3 is TGTGCCAGCATGGTGGGACAGGGGGCTGGTTCACCCCTCCACTTT.